A selection of T cell receptor beta chains follows, all from one sample in a study of OX40 agonist ivuxolimab in advanced cancers. Repertoires were generated with immunoSEQ multiplex PCR, while TCRdb's copy carries only in-frame clones and drops some. Counted here are some 77,000 clones, approximately 83% occurring once; the ten biggest clones make up less than 6%. Sequenced here: CD4+ or CD8+ T cells sorted from blood, sampled in a trial of the OX40 agonist ivuxolimab. The source of these receptors is an adult with an advanced solid tumor such as melanoma, head and neck, liver or kidney cancer. CDR3s include the opening cysteine and the closing phenylalanine or tryptophan. The order of the fields is D gene, J gene, clone size, V gene, CDR3 protein, CDR3 DNA. The D gene is left open where the match is weak. Expanded clones get a size class; other rows say once, few or many, or leave the size out.

TRBD2 | TRBJ2-7 | few | TRBV7-2 | CASSAVLAGVEQYF | TGTGCCAGCAGCGCGGTCCTAGCGGGGGTCGAGCAGTACTTC
TRBD2 | TRBJ2-1 | NA | TRBV7-9 | CASSLASGRTNEQFF | TGTGCCAGCAGCTTAGCTAGCGGGAGAACCAATGAGCAGTTCTTC
NA | TRBJ2-3 | NA | TRBV6-1 | CASSGTADTQYF | TGTGCCAGCAGTGGGACAGCAGATACGCAGTATTTT
NA | TRBJ1-4 | NA | TRBV6-5 | CASSYSGNEKLFF | TGTGCCAGCAGTTACTCTGGTAACGAAAAACTGTTTTTT
TRBD1 | TRBJ2-2 | NA | TRBV5-6 | CASILYTDRAGELFF | TGTGCCAGCATACTATATACGGACAGGGCCGGGGAGCTGTTTTTT
NA | TRBJ2-7 | once | TRBV19 | CASSIESVSTYEQYF | TGTGCCAGTAGTATTGAGTCAGTAAGTACCTACGAGCAGTACTTC
TRBD1 | TRBJ2-5 | NA | TRBV27 | CASSLNSEGQGETQYF | TGTGCCAGCAGTTTAAATTCTGAGGGACAGGGGGAGACCCAGTACTTC
NA | TRBJ1-2 | NA | TRBV6-6 | CASSQRRDNGYTF | TGTGCCAGCAGTCAACGGCGGGATAATGGCTACACCTTC
TRBD2 | TRBJ2-7 | NA | TRBV19 | CASSPEREGLSYEQYF | TGTGCCAGTAGTCCAGAGCGGGAGGGCCTTTCCTACGAGCAGTACTTC
NA | TRBJ1-4 | NA | TRBV5-1 | CASSLEGRVEKLFF | TGCGCCAGCAGCTTGGAGGGGAGGGTTGAAAAACTGTTTTTT
NA | TRBJ2-3 | NA | TRBV11-2 | CASSITHSIRIDTQYF | TGTGCCAGCAGCATAACGCACTCCATTCGCATAGATACGCAGTATTTT
NA | TRBJ1-1 | NA | TRBV7-9 | CASSFRRGRDTEAFF | TGTGCCAGCAGCTTTCGGCGGGGGCGAGACACTGAAGCTTTCTTT
TRBD1 | TRBJ2-7 | NA | TRBV6-5 | CASSYAPGQGLHEQYF | TGTGCCAGCAGTTACGCCCCGGGACAGGGCCTACACGAGCAGTACTTC
TRBD2 | TRBJ2-3 | once | TRBV7-6 | CASSSLADTDTQYF | TGTGCCAGCAGCTCACTAGCGGACACAGATACGCAGTATTTT
NA | TRBJ2-7 | NA | TRBV10-3 | CAISEGYEQYF | TGTGCCATCAGTGAGGGATACGAGCAGTACTTC
NA | TRBJ2-3 | NA | TRBV5-1 | CASTPIGGTDTQYF | TGCGCCAGCACCCCGATTGGTGGCACAGATACGCAGTATTTT
NA | TRBJ1-1 | NA | TRBV30 | CAWMAGLMNTEAFF | TGTGCCTGGATGGCAGGGCTCATGAACACTGAAGCTTTCTTT
NA | TRBJ1-1 | NA | TRBV6-1 | CASSLTENTEAFF | TGTGCCAGCAGCCTGACAGAGAACACTGAAGCTTTCTTT
NA | TRBJ2-1 | NA | TRBV5-6 | CASRLRNEQFF | TGTGCCAGCCGGCTTCGCAATGAGCAGTTCTTC
TRBD2 | TRBJ2-1 | few | TRBV29-1 | CSVQGTSGYNEQFF | TGCAGCGTCCAGGGGACTAGCGGGTACAATGAGCAGTTCTTC
NA | TRBJ2-1 | few | TRBV15 | CATSRGKGAGYNEQFF | TGTGCCACCAGCAGAGGAAAGGGGGCGGGGTACAATGAGCAGTTCTTC
NA | TRBJ1-5 | NA | TRBV4-1 | CASSQDGAGVPQPQHF | TGCGCCAGCAGCCAAGATGGGGCGGGGGTCCCTCAGCCCCAGCATTTT
TRBD2 | TRBJ2-1 | NA | TRBV5-1 | CASSRVGTSGDNEQFF | TGCGCCAGCAGCCGGGTAGGGACTAGCGGAGACAATGAGCAGTTCTTC
NA | TRBJ2-7 | NA | TRBV5-5 | CASSHYSGFDEQYF | TGTGCCAGCAGTCACTATTCGGGGTTCGACGAGCAGTACTTC
NA | TRBJ1-3 | NA | TRBV5-5 | CASSRTAGNTIYF | TGTGCCAGCAGCCGGACGGCCGGAAACACCATATATTTT
TRBD2 | TRBJ2-4 | NA | TRBV19 | CASSIGASGLAKNIQYF | TGTGCCAGTAGTATTGGGGCTAGCGGTTTAGCCAAAAACATTCAGTACTTC
TRBD1 | TRBJ2-6 | NA | TRBV4-3 | CASSQDDRVAGANVLTF | TGCGCCAGCAGCCAAGATGACAGGGTAGCTGGGGCCAACGTCCTGACTTTC
NA | TRBJ1-1 | NA | TRBV5-1 | CASSVLGGTEAFF | TGCGCCAGCAGCGTTTTAGGAGGAACTGAAGCTTTCTTT
NA | TRBJ2-5 | NA | TRBV2 | CASSDPLGRQETQYF | TGTGCCAGCAGTGACCCGCTGGGGAGACAAGAGACCCAGTACTTC
TRBD1 | TRBJ2-7 | NA | TRBV15 | CATSSPGGQGVNEQYF | TGTGCCACCAGTTCTCCCGGGGGACAGGGGGTGAACGAGCAGTACTTC
TRBD1 | TRBJ1-1 | NA | TRBV2 | CASIDFPGQELMNTEAFF | TGTGCCAGCATAGACTTCCCGGGACAGGAGCTTATGAACACTGAAGCTTTCTTT
NA | TRBJ2-3 | few | TRBV1 | CTSSQRGHLDTQYF | TGCACCAGCAGCCAAAGAGGGCACTTAGATACGCAGTATTTT
NA | TRBJ2-3 | NA | TRBV9 | CASSGLLPGVNTDTQYF | TGTGCCAGCAGCGGGTTGCTCCCAGGGGTTAACACAGATACGCAGTATTTT
NA | TRBJ2-1 | NA | TRBV5-1 | CASSPRDATYNEQFF | TGCGCCAGCAGCCCCCGGGACGCTACCTACAATGAGCAGTTCTTC
NA | TRBJ2-1 | NA | TRBV6-6 | CATDPGDPGNEQFF | TGTGCCACGGACCCGGGAGACCCTGGGAATGAGCAGTTCTTC
NA | TRBJ1-5 | few | TRBV6-5 | CASSYSKDSNQPQHF | TGTGCCAGCAGTTACTCGAAGGACAGCAATCAGCCCCAGCATTTT
NA | TRBJ1-4 | NA | TRBV12-5 | CASGLVPSVNEKLFF | TGTGCTAGTGGTTTGGTACCGTCAGTTAATGAAAAACTGTTTTTT
NA | TRBJ1-1 | NA | TRBV19 | CASSLLGVTGNTEAFF | TGTGCCAGTAGCCTCTTGGGAGTTACAGGGAACACTGAAGCTTTCTTT
TRBD2 | TRBJ2-7 | NA | TRBV4-1 | CASSRVGVAGGPGSYEQYF | TGCGCCAGCAGCCGCGTGGGTGTAGCGGGAGGGCCTGGGTCCTACGAGCAGTACTTC
NA | TRBJ1-6 | NA | TRBV9 | CASSGGRLHSPLHF | TGTGCCAGCAGCGGTGGACGGCTCCATTCACCCCTCCACTTT
NA | TRBJ2-6 | NA | TRBV28 | CASSLLGSGANVLTF | TGTGCCAGCAGTTTGTTAGGTTCTGGGGCCAACGTCCTGACTTTC
NA | TRBJ2-2 | NA | TRBV15 | CATSGAGWTGELFF | TGTGCCACCAGCGGGGCGGGATGGACCGGGGAGCTGTTTTTT
NA | TRBJ1-5 | NA | TRBV6-5 | CASRLDRGDQPQHF | TGTGCCAGCAGACTGGACAGAGGTGATCAGCCCCAGCATTTT
TRBD1 | TRBJ1-1 | NA | TRBV10-3 | CAIGQDTEAFF | TGTGCCATAGGACAGGACACTGAAGCTTTCTTT
NA | TRBJ1-1 | NA | TRBV10-3 | CAISELGNTEAFF | TGTGCCATCAGTGAGTTGGGGAACACTGAAGCTTTCTTT